The 10 T cell receptor beta chains below all came from one sample that was sequenced in a study of technical replicates of blood from a handful of donors. Assay used: immunoSEQ multiplex PCR; TCRdb lists only in-frame clones, some missing. The sample lists some 57,000 clones; under 90% were seen once. The sequencing input was PBMCs. The receptors were gathered from a human donor in good health. Some clones in this sample may be carry-over from other donors' samples.

As DNA, the CDR3 is TGTGCCAGCAGCGTATCGGCGGGACAGGGGAGGGAGACCCAGTACTTC. Translating gives CASSVSAGQGRETQYF. The chain employs TRBV9 and TRBJ2-5; 10 nucleotides agree with TRBD1. The CDR3 loop spans 16 amino acids. Germline CDR1 and CDR2: SGDLS and YYNGEE. J gave up 5 bases and V 1 base, and 8 bases lay outside the gene matches.

The chain recombines TRBV19 with TRBJ1-5; D gene uncertain. Germline loops: CDR1 LNHDA, CDR2 SQIVND (reference sequence). V was cut by 5 bases and J by 6 bases, with 8 bases left in between. This CDR3 has 12 amino acids. Here the CDR3 DNA reads TGTGCCAGTAGTGAAGGAGGTCAGCCCCAGCATTTT. Translation gives CASSEGGQPQHF.

This chain connects TRBV5-1 to TRBJ1-5; a possible D gene is TRBD1 (5 bases). Per germline, CDR1 SGHRS and CDR2 YFSETQ. The CDR3 length is 15 residues. V was clipped by 0 bases and J by 2 bases, with 9 bases between them. DNA for the CDR3: TGCGCCAGCAGCTTGGCCTGGACATGCAATCAGCCCCAGCATTTT. It translates to CASSLAWTCNQPQHF.

This chain uses TRBV7-9 with TRBJ2-1; TRBD2 is a possible D gene (5 bases). This CDR3 contains 14 residues. Germline values: CDR1 SEHNR, CDR2 FQNEAQ (reference sequence). V lost 4 bases to trimming and J lost 2 bases, with 9 bases between them. The CDR3 here is CASSSAGTYNEQFF. CDR3 in DNA: TGTGCCAGCAGCTCGGCGGGCACCTACAATGAGCAGTTCTTC.

This clone was observed once. This chain joins TRBV4-3 and TRBJ2-7, with D possibly matching TRBD2 (5 bases). V lost 0 bases, J lost 0 bases, and 18 bases lay in between. The CDR3 has 18 amino acids. Germline CDR1 and CDR2: LGHNA and YSLEER. Here the CDR3 reads CASSQDATGVIFSYEQYF. The CDR3 nucleotides are TGCGCCAGCAGCCAAGATGCCACCGGGGTCATTTTCTCCTACGAGCAGTACTTC.

The chain joins TRBV4-2 to TRBJ1-5; TRBD1 agrees at 9 bases. V lost 4 bases to trimming and J lost 5 bases; unmatched junction nucleotides: 9. Germline assignment: CDR1 LGHNA and CDR2 YNFKEQ. The CDR3 covers 16 residues. In DNA, the CDR3 is TGTGCCAGCAGCCCAGGTCCCCGACAGGGGGATCAGCCCCAGCATTTT. Its protein is CASSPGPRQGDQPQHF.

The rearrangement uses TRBV11-2 and TRBJ1-3, with TRBD1 matching over 7 bases. The V and J ends lost 1 base and 3 bases, in that order; junction bases with no gene match: 6. Germline V CDR1 and CDR2: SGHAT, FQNNGV. The CDR3 is 16 residues long. CDR3 coding DNA: TGTGCCAGCAGCTTAGGCCCACAGGGGAGTGGAAACACCATATATTTT. Amino acids: CASSLGPQGSGNTIYF.

This chain uses TRBV6-6 with TRBJ2-1; the match to TRBD2 covers 9 bases. CDR1 and CDR2 from the germline V gene are MNHNY and SVGAGI (reference sequence). V was pared by 8 bases and J by 4 bases, with 6 bases of the junction left unmatched. CDR3 size: 14 residues. CDR3: CASRMREGYNEQFF. The CDR3 DNA reads TGTGCCAGCCGAATGCGGGAGGGGTACAATGAGCAGTTCTTC.

The CDR3 nucleotides are TGCGCCAGCAGCTTGATGCTAGCGGGAGGTGAGACCCAGTACTTC. This translates into CASSLMLAGGETQYF. The chain combines TRBV5-1 with TRBJ2-5; TRBD2 aligns across 11 bases. Per germline, CDR1 SGHRS and CDR2 YFSETQ. With V trimmed by 1 base and J by 5 bases, 4 bases remained unmatched. CDR3 length: 15 amino acids.

The chain carries TRBV23-1 and TRBJ2-5; 7 bases are a match to TRBD1. TRBV23-1 is marked as an open reading frame, function uncertain. The CDR3 covers 13 residues. After removal of 1 base from V and 4 bases from J, the junction contained 0 bases not matched to a gene. CDR3 protein: CASSQYRGETQYF. In DNA, the CDR3 is TGCGCCAGCAGTCAATACAGGGGAGAGACCCAGTACTTC.